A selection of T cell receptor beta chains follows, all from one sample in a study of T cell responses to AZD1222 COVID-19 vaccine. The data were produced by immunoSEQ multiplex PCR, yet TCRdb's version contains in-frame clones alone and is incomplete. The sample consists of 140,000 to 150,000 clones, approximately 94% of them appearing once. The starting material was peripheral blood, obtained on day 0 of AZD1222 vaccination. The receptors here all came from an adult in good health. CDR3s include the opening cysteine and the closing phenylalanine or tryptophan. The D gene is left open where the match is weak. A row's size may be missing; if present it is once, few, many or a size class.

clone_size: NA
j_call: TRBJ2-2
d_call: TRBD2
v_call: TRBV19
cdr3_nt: TGTGCCAGTACCAGGGGACTAGCAAACGGGGAGCTGTTTTTT
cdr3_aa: CASTRGLANGELFF

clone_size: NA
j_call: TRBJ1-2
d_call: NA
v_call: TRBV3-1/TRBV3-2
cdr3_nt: TGTGCCAGCAGCCAGTATACCGGGACACCGTATGGCTACACCTTC
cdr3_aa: CASSQYTGTPYGYTF

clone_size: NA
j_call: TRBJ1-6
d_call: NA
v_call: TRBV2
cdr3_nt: TGTGCCAGCTCTCGGATTGATGCAGGGTCACCCCTCCACTTT
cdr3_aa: CASSRIDAGSPLHF

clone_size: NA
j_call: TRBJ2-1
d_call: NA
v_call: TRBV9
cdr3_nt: TGTGCCAGCAGCGTAGAGCGGACTCCCCAATTCTCCTACAATGAGCAGTTCTTC
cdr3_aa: CASSVERTPQFSYNEQFF

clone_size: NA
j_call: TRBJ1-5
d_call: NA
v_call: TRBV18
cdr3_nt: TGTGCCAGCTCCCGCCGGGGGGCGAGTCAGCCCCAGCATTTT
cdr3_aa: CASSRRGASQPQHF

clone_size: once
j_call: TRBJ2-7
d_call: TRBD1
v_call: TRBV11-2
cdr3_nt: TGTGCCAGCAGCGAGGGGGCCCGAGATTACGAGCAGTACTTC
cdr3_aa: CASSEGARDYEQYF

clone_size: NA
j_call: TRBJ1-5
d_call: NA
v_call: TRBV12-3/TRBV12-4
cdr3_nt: TGTGCCAGCAGCCCCCGGAGCAATCAGCCCCAGCATTTT
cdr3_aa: CASSPRSNQPQHF

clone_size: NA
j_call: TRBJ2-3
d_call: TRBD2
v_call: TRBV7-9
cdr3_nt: TGTGCCAGCAGCCCCAGGGGGACTAGCGGGCCAGGCACAGATACGCAGTATTTT
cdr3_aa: CASSPRGTSGPGTDTQYF

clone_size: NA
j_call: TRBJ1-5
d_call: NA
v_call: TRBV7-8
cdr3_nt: TGTGCCAGCTCACCGAAGAGGGGACTACAGAATCAGCCCCAGCATTTT
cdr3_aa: CASSPKRGLQNQPQHF

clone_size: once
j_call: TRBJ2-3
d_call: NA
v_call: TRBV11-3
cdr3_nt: TGTGCCAGCAGCTTAGGGCAAGTCTCGGGGTTGGATACGCAGTATTTT
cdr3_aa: CASSLGQVSGLDTQYF

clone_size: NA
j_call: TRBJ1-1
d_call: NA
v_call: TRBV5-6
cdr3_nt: TGTGCCAGCAGCTTGGTGAGGGGGACTGAAGCTTTCTTT
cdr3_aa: CASSLVRGTEAFF

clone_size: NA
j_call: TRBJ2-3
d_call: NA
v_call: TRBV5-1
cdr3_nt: TGCGCCAGCAGTTCATCCAACCCGATAGTAGAGCAGTATTTT
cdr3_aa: CASSSSNPIVEQYF

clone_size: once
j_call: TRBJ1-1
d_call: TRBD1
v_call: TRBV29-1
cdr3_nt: TGCAGCGTTGGTGTCCAGGGGGCTAACACTGAAGCTTTCTTT
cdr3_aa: CSVGVQGANTEAFF

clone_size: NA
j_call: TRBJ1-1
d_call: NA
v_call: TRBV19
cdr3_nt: TGTGCCAGTAGTAAGGGGGTGCAGGCGGACACTGAAGCTTTCTTT
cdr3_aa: CASSKGVQADTEAFF

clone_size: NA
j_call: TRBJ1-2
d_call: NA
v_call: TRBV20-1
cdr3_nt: TGCAGTGCCTATAAAGGCTACACCTTC
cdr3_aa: CSAYKGYTF

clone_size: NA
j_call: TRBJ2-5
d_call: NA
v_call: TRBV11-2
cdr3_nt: TGTGCCAGCAGCTTAGCAGGGTATGAGACCCAGTACTTC
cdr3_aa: CASSLAGYETQYF

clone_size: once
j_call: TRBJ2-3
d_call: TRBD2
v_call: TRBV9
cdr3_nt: TGTGCCAGCAGCGCTAGCGGGTCTAGCACAGATACGCAGTATTTT
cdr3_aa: CASSASGSSTDTQYF

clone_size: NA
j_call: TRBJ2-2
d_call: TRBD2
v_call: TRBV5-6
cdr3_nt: TGTGCCAGCATCCTGCAATTCCTAGCGGGGGACAACACCGGGGAGCTGTTTTTT
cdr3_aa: CASILQFLAGDNTGELFF

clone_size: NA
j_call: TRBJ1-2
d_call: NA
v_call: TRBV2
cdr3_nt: TGTGCCAGCAGTGGCCCTGGGGAACACTATGGCTACACCTTC
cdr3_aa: CASSGPGEHYGYTF

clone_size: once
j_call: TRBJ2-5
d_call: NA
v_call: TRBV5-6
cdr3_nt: TGTGCCAGCAGCTTCGGGACGGCGGGAGAGACCCAGTACTTC
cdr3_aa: CASSFGTAGETQYF

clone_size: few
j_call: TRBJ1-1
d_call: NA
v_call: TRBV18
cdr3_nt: TGTGCCAGCTCACACCAAGTTAACACTGAAGCTTTCTTT
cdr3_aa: CASSHQVNTEAFF

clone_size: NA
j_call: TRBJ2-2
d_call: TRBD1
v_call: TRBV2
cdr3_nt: TGTGCCAGCAGGGGCACAGGGGCCGGGGAGCTGTTTTTT
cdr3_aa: CASRGTGAGELFF

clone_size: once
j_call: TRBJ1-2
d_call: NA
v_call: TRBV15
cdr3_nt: TGTGCCACCAGCAGATTGGGGCAGCTTGACTATGGCTACACCTTC
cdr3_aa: CATSRLGQLDYGYTF

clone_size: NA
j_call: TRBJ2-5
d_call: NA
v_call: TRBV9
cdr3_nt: TGTGCCAGCAGCGTAGCTCCCGGAGGTAGCGGAGGAGAGACCCAGTACTTC
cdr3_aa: CASSVAPGGSGGETQYF

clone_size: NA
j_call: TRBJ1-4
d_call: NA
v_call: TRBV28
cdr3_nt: TGTGCCAGCAGGAGAGCAACTAATGAAAAACTGTTTTTT
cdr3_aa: CASRRATNEKLFF

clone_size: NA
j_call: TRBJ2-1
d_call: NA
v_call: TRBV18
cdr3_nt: TGTGCCAGCTCACCAGGCAGTGGGGAATACAATGAGCAGTTCTTC
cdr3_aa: CASSPGSGEYNEQFF

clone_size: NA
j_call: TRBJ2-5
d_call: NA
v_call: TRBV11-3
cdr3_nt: TGTGCCAGCAGCCAGGCAACCACAAGAGGGGAGACCCAGTACTTC
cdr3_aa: CASSQATTRGETQYF

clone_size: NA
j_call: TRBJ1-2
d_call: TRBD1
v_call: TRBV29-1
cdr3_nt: TGCAGCGTTGGATATTGGGGACAGGGTAGAGAAAACACCTTC
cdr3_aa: CSVGYWGQGRENTF

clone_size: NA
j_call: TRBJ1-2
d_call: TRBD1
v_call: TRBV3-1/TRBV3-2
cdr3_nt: TGTGCCAGCAGCCAAGGGGACAGCGGCTACTATGGCTACACCTTC
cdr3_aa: CASSQGDSGYYGYTF

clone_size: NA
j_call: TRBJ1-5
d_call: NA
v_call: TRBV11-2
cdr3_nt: TGTGCCAGCAGCTTCCGTTCGGGCAATCAGCCCCAGCATTTT
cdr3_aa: CASSFRSGNQPQHF

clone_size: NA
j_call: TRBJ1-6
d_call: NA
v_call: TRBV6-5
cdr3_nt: TGTGCCAGCAGTCAACGGGGGGGTTCCGATCCCCTCCACTTT
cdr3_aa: CASSQRGGSDPLHF

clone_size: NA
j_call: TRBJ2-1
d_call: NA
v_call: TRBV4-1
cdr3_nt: TGCGCCAGCAGCCAAGATGGCAGGGTGGATAATGAGCAGTTCTTC
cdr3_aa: CASSQDGRVDNEQFF

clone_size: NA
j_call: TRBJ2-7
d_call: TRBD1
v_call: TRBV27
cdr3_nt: TGTGCCAGCAGTTTCTCCAGCAGGACAGGGCTCTACGAGCAGTACTTC
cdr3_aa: CASSFSSRTGLYEQYF

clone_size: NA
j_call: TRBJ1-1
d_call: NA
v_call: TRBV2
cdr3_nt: TGTGCCAGCAGTGAAATGCGGACTCTCACAAACACTGAAGCTTTCTTT
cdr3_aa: CASSEMRTLTNTEAFF

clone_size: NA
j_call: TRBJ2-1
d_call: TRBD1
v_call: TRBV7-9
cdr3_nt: TGTGCCAGCAGCTCCCAACGGACAGGTAACTACAATGAGCAGTTCTTC
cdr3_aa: CASSSQRTGNYNEQFF

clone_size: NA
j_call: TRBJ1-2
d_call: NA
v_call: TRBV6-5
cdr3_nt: TGTGCCAGCACCGAGGGGGGTCCGTTCTATGGCTACACCTTC
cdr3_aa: CASTEGGPFYGYTF

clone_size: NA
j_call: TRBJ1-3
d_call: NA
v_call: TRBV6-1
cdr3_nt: TGTGCCAGCAGTGAAGCCGCCGGCGGGTACACCATATATTTT
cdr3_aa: CASSEAAGGYTIYF

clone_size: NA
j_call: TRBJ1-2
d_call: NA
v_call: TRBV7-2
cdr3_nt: TGTGCCAGCAGCCCCGGACAGAGCGGCGGCTACACCTTC
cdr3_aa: CASSPGQSGGYTF

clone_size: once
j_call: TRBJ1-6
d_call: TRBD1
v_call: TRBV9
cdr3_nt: TGTGCCAGCAGCGAGGGACAGGGACATTCACCCCTCCACTTT
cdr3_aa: CASSEGQGHSPLHF

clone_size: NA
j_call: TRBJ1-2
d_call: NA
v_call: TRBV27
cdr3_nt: TGTGCCAGCAGCTCCCTGGGGGACGGCTACACCTTC
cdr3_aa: CASSSLGDGYTF

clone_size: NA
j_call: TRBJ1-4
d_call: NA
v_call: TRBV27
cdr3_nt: TGTGCCAGCAGTTCACCACTTCGGGACGGGGAAAAACTGTTTTTT
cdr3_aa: CASSSPLRDGEKLFF

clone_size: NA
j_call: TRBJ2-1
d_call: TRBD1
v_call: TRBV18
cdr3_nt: TGTGCCAGCTCCGGGACAGGGTTTGGCAATGAGCAGTTCTTC
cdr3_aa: CASSGTGFGNEQFF

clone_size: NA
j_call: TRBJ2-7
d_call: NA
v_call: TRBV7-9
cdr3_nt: TGTGCCAGCAGCTTGGGGGGCTGGGAGTTCTACGAGCAGTACTTC
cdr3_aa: CASSLGGWEFYEQYF

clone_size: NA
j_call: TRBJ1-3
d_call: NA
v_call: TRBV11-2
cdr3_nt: TGTGCCAGCAGTCTGCAGGGAGCGGGAAACACCATATATTTT
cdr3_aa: CASSLQGAGNTIYF

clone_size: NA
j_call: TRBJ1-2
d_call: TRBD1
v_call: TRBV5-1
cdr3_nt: TGCGCCAGCAGCATGACAGGGGGGGCCGGCGGCTACACCTTC
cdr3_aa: CASSMTGGAGGYTF

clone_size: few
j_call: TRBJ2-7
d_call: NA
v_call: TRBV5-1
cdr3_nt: TGCGCCAGCAGCTTGGGGTCCGGGGGCGTTTACGAGCAGTACTTC
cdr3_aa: CASSLGSGGVYEQYF

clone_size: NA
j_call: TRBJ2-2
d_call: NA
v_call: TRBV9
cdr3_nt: TGTGCCAGCAGCGTCAGGGCGACCGGGGAGCTGTTTTTT
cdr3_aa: CASSVRATGELFF

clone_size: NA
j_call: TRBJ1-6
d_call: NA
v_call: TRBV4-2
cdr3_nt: TGTGCCAGCAGCCAAGATTCGCAGGGAGTCTCCTATAATTCACCCCTCCACTTT
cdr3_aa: CASSQDSQGVSYNSPLHF

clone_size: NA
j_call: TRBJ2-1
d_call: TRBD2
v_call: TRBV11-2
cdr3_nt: TGTGCCAGCAGCTCCTACCTTCCGGTAGCGGGGGGTCGCGACAATGAGCAGTTCTTC
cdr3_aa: CASSSYLPVAGGRDNEQFF

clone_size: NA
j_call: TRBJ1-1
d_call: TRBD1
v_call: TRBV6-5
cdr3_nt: TGTGCCAGCATCGACAGGGGCGGTAACACTGAAGCTTTCTTT
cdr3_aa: CASIDRGGNTEAFF

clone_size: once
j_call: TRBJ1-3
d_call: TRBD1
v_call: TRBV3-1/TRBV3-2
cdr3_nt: TGTGCCAGCAGCCGCGGGACAGCCACTGGAAACACCATATATTTT
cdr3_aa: CASSRGTATGNTIYF

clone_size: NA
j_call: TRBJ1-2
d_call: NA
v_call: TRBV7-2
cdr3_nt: TGTGCCAGCAGCTTCACAGTTTCTAACTATGGCTACACCTTC
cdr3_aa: CASSFTVSNYGYTF